The rows below give T cell receptor beta chains drawn from one sample of a study of T-cell memory formation after mild COVID-19. MiXCR, run by TCRdb on the 5' RACE reads, gives a single entry per CDR3 protein. Of about 260,000 distinct CDR3 sequences listed, roughly 17% were seen once; the top ten hold 22%. Sequencing input: PBMCs or a T cell subset sorted from them (not recorded which). The receptors here all came from a young man who had mild COVID-19 (a few samples of this study predate the infection). Cell type and time point are not known. CDR3s include the opening cysteine and the closing phenylalanine or tryptophan. The order of the fields is V gene, D gene, CDR3 protein. D genes are given only for firm matches.

V gene: TRBV7-9; D gene: .; CDR3 protein: CASSLGREYAQYF
V gene: TRBV3-1; D gene: .; CDR3 protein: CASSHPGDPPVPIYTDTQYF
V gene: TRBV4-3; D gene: .; CDR3 protein: CASSHLTGELFF
V gene: TRBV4-1; D gene: .; CDR3 protein: CASSQGFQGPMNTEAFF
V gene: TRBV5-1; D gene: TRBD2; CDR3 protein: CASSLAASGKSGELFF
V gene: TRBV7-2; D gene: .; CDR3 protein: CASSPTAGGYGYTF
V gene: TRBV5-1; D gene: .; CDR3 protein: CASADVGGNTIYF
V gene: TRBV2; D gene: .; CDR3 protein: CASTPFKGTYNEQFF
V gene: TRBV12-3/TRBV12-4; D gene: .; CDR3 protein: CASSLQDSNTEAFF
V gene: TRBV7-2; D gene: .; CDR3 protein: CASSLINTGELFF
V gene: TRBV7-2; D gene: .; CDR3 protein: CASSLGRNNEQFF
V gene: TRBV10-3; D gene: .; CDR3 protein: CAAQPHAASTDTQYF
V gene: TRBV7-6; D gene: TRBD1; CDR3 protein: CASSGKDRVEDTGELFF
V gene: TRBV5-6; D gene: .; CDR3 protein: CASSFGQYNEQFF
V gene: TRBV15; D gene: .; CDR3 protein: CATSTTPGADISYNEQFF
V gene: TRBV4-2; D gene: .; CDR3 protein: CASSPQPPGGRLATNEKLFF
V gene: TRBV5-1; D gene: .; CDR3 protein: CASTPGGHLAKNIQYF
V gene: TRBV18; D gene: .; CDR3 protein: CASSPRMGGHGYTF
V gene: TRBV7-6; D gene: TRBD2; CDR3 protein: CASSFFSGGNNEQFF
V gene: TRBV7-2; D gene: .; CDR3 protein: CASSPETVPGTQYF
V gene: TRBV5-4; D gene: .; CDR3 protein: CASSTPSWGYTF
V gene: TRBV28; D gene: .; CDR3 protein: CASRFRGTINYGYTF
V gene: TRBV5-1; D gene: TRBD1; CDR3 protein: CASSWRTGGETGTQYF
V gene: TRBV2; D gene: .; CDR3 protein: CASSAPNSNQPQHF
V gene: TRBV5-1; D gene: .; CDR3 protein: CASSFDLNTEAFF
V gene: TRBV6-5; D gene: .; CDR3 protein: CASSMDRNYGYTF
V gene: TRBV12-3/TRBV12-4; D gene: TRBD1; CDR3 protein: CASSSGSGGLDGNTIYF
V gene: TRBV7-2; D gene: TRBD2; CDR3 protein: CASSLPTSVAPSETQYF
V gene: TRBV9; D gene: .; CDR3 protein: CASSEEDGGAGAEKLFF
V gene: TRBV6-5; D gene: TRBD1; CDR3 protein: CASSYSLLMTGEGYTF
V gene: TRBV2; D gene: .; CDR3 protein: CASPRTVPDTEAFF
V gene: TRBV5-1; D gene: .; CDR3 protein: CASSLGGGQTTDTQYF
V gene: TRBV18; D gene: .; CDR3 protein: CASSLVTANYGYTF
V gene: TRBV5-1; D gene: .; CDR3 protein: CASSPAPQNTGELFF
V gene: TRBV12-3/TRBV12-4; D gene: .; CDR3 protein: CASRRVDEQFF
V gene: TRBV5-1; D gene: TRBD2; CDR3 protein: CASSLGLADDNEQFF
V gene: TRBV12-3/TRBV12-4; D gene: .; CDR3 protein: CASSFKGGNSPLHF
V gene: TRBV6-5; D gene: TRBD1; CDR3 protein: CASSYSLLDRGRVNEQFF
V gene: TRBV4-1; D gene: .; CDR3 protein: CASSLQGVLNTEAFF
V gene: TRBV5-1; D gene: TRBD1; CDR3 protein: CASSLATGEAGDNVLTF
V gene: TRBV4-1; D gene: TRBD1; CDR3 protein: CASSQPRGRTFF
V gene: TRBV7-2; D gene: TRBD1; CDR3 protein: CASSVVGTGDTEAFF
V gene: TRBV6-5; D gene: TRBD2; CDR3 protein: CASTTSGTGELFF
V gene: TRBV5-4; D gene: .; CDR3 protein: CASSLAGAREAQYF
V gene: TRBV2; D gene: .; CDR3 protein: CASSKREETQYF
V gene: TRBV4-1; D gene: .; CDR3 protein: CASSQVDNEQFF
V gene: TRBV27; D gene: TRBD1; CDR3 protein: CASSLWGTGSSGNQPQHF
V gene: TRBV4-1; D gene: .; CDR3 protein: CASSQGTGRSGSPLHF
V gene: TRBV6-5; D gene: .; CDR3 protein: CASSYPPRELFF
V gene: TRBV5-1; D gene: .; CDR3 protein: CASSLSGTETQYF
V gene: TRBV5-6; D gene: .; CDR3 protein: CASSPLGQGPTEAFF